In this sample, the clone carrying this TCR beta chain turned up once. Antigen: not known. This PCR relied on a set of 60 Vbeta primers and 13 Jbeta primers. Data came from immunoSEQ multiplex PCR; TCRdb stores just in-frame clones and leaves some out. The table includes 120,000 or so clones, 60% to 80% detected once. This sample is part of a study of cytomegalovirus exposure and HLA in healthy donors. Study-level points and caveats: There were around 160 TCR beta chains listed as cytomegalovirus-associated.

The V gene end was trimmed by 5 bases and the J gene end by 5 bases; junction bases not matched to a gene: 7. The CDR3 consists of 13 residues. The germline gives CDR1 SQVTM, CDR2 ANQGSEA. The chain couples TRBV29-1 to TRBJ1-1; 8 bases are shared with TRBD1. The clonotype was recovered from a woman between 45 and 60 years old in good health and CMV-seronegative. Source material: PBMCs. This chain's CDR3 is CSVQTGGATEAFF. CDR3 DNA: TGCAGCGTTCAAACAGGGGGAGCGACTGAAGCTTTCTTT.